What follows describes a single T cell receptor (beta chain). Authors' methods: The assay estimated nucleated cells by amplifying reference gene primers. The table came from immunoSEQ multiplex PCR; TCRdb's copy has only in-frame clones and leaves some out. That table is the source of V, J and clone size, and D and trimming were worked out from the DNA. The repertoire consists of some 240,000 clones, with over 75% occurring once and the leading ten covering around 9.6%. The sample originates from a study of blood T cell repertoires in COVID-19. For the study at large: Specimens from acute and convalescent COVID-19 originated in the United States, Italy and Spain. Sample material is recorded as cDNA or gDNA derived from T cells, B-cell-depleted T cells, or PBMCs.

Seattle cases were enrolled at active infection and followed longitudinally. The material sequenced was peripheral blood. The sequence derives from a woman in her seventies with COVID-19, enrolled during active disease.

The CDR3: CAWTTGVSPLHF. The CDR3 DNA reads TGTGCCTGGACGACAGGGGTTTCACCCCTCCACTTT. This chain uses TRBV30 with TRBJ1-6, with 8 positions matching TRBD1. Losses at the gene ends were 4 bases for V and 9 bases for J; bases not matched to a gene: 2. The germline gives CDR1 GTSNPN, CDR2 SVGIG (reference sequence). CDR3 size: 12 residues.